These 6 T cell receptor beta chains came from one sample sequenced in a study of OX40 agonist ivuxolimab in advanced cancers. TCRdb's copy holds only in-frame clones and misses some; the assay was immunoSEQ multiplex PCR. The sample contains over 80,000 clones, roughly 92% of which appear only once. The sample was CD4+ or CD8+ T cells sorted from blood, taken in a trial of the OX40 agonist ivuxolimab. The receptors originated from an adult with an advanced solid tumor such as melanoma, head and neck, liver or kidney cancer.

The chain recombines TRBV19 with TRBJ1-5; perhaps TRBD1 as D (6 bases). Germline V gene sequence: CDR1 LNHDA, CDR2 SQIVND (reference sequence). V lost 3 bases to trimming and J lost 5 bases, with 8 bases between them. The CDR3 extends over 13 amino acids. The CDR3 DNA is TGTGCCAGTAGTATGGACAGTTATCAGCCCCAGCATTTT. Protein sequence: CASSMDSYQPQHF.

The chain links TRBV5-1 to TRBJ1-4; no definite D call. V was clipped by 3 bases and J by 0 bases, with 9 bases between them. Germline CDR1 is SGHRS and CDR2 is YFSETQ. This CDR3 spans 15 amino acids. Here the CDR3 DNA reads TGCGCCAGCAGCTCAGGACGGTCAACTAATGAAAAACTGTTTTTT. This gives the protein CASSSGRSTNEKLFF.

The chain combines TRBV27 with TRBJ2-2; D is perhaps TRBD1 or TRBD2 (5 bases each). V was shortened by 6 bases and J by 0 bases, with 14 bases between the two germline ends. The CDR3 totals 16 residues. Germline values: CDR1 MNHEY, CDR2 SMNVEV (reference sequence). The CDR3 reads CASRGRAITNTGELFF. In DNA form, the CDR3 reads TGTGCCAGCAGGGGACGGGCGATAACGAACACCGGGGAGCTGTTTTTT.

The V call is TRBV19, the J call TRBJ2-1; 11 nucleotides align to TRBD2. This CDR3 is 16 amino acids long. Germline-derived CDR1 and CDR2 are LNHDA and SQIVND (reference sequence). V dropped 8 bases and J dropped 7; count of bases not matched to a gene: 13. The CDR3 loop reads CASRSTSGSRWNEQFF. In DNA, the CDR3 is TGTGCCAGTCGATCTACTAGCGGGAGCCGATGGAATGAGCAGTTCTTC.

CDR3 DNA sequence: TGTGCCAGCAGTTTCTCGAATGGTGGGGGGAACACTGAAGCTTTCTTT. Translating it yields CASSFSNGGGNTEAFF. J is TRBJ1-1 and V is TRBV27; D might be TRBD1 (5 bases). The germline V gene encodes CDR1 MNHEY and CDR2 SMNVEV (reference sequence). The V gene lost 3 bases and the J gene lost 1 base, with 15 bases spanning the gap. This CDR3 is built from 16 residues.

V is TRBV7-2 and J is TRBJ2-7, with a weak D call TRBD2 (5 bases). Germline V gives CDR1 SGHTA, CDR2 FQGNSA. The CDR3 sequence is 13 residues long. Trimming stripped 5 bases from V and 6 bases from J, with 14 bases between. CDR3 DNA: TGTGCCAGCAGCCGACGGGCCGGGGTCGAGCAGTACTTC. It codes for CASSRRAGVEQYF.